This record covers a single T cell receptor beta chain. Each CDR3 protein gets one entry in TCRdb, which reprocessed the 5' RACE reads and gives no DNA. Recorded for this sample: around 210,000 distinct CDR3 sequences. CDR3 length: 13 residues. From germline, CDR1 is KGHSH and CDR2 LQKENI. The data belong to a study of monozygotic twins with inflammatory bowel disease. The material sequenced was blood. This TCR was sampled from a human donor with ulcerative colitis or Crohn's disease, or a healthy co-twin of an affected twin (not recorded which). This chain uses TRBV18 with TRBJ2-5. The CDR3 sequence is CASSPNGGETQYF.